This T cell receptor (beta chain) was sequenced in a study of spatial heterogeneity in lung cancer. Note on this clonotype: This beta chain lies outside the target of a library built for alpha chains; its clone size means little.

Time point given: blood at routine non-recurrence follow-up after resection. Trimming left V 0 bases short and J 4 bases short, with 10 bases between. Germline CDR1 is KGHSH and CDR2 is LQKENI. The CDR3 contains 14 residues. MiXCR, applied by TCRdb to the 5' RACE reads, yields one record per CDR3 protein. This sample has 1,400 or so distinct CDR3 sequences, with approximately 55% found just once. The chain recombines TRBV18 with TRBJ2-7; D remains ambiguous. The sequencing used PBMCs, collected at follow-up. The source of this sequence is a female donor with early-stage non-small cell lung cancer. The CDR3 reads CASSPPSVPYEQYF. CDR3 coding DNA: TGTGCCAGCTCACCACCGAGCGTTCCTTACGAGCAGTACTTC. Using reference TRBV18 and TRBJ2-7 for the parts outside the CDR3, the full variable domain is NAGVMQNPRHLVRRRGQEARLRCSPMKGHSHVYWYRQLPEEGLKFMVYLQKENIIDESGMPKERFSAEFPKEGPSILRIQQVVRGDSAAYFCASSPPSVPYEQYFGPGTRLTVT.